The present TCR beta chain was sequenced within a study of CD8 T cells in ankylosing spondylitis. Study findings and constraints: Seemingly characteristic of ankylosing spondylitis blood was a TCR beta motif consisting of about 8 highly homologous variants.

At least ten counts were recorded for this clonotype. Its antigen is still unknown. V was shortened by 0 bases and J by 0 bases, with 13 bases between the two germline ends. Germline CDR1 reads DFQATT; CDR2 reads SNEGSKA (reference sequence). The CDR3 contains 16 residues. Via MiXCR, TCRdb re-called the 5' RACE reads, giving one row per CDR3 protein. The sample carries approximately 190,000 distinct CDR3 sequences, 10% to 15% recorded once. This receptor was taken from a female donor with ankylosing spondylitis or in good health (not recorded which). The chain couples TRBV20-1 to TRBJ2-3; D is perhaps TRBD2 (5 bases). Material for sequencing was blood, either unsorted or a sorted T cell fraction (not recorded which). The CDR3 bases are TGCAGTGCTAGAGATCCTGGGCGGAGGAGCACAGATACGCAGTATTTT. It is translated as CSARDPGRRSTDTQYF.